This entry lists 20 T cell receptor beta chains sequenced from one sample in a study of T cells in Graves' hyperthyroidism and ophthalmopathy. The TCR beta CDR3 regions underwent amplification using RNA transcripts as the source. A first-round RT-PCR of the TCR CDR3 used the HTBI primer set. MiXCR was run by TCRdb on the multiplex PCR reads, yielding one entry per CDR3 protein. The table records 450,000 to 550,000 distinct CDR3 sequences, roughly a quarter of them present only once. Sample: blood. These receptors were taken from a woman younger than 45 with Graves' ophthalmopathy.

The chain carries TRBV14 and TRBJ2-4, with 7 nucleotides matching TRBD2. V was clipped by 1 base and J by 7 bases; unmatched bases: 7. The CDR3 spans 15 residues. Germline values: CDR1 SGHDN, CDR2 FVKESK. This CDR3 is CASSQAPGGWNIQYF. The CDR3 DNA reads as TGTGCCAGCAGCCAAGCTCCGGGGGGTTGGAACATTCAGTACTTC.

The CDR3 sequence is CASSEGGDYTF. CDR3 in DNA: TGTGCCAGCAGTGAAGGCGGAGACTACACCTTC. The V gene is TRBV6-1, the J gene TRBJ1-2; D ambiguous. CDR1 and CDR2 from the germline V gene are MNHNS and SASEGT. The CDR3 has 11 amino acids. V was trimmed by 1 base and J by 10 bases, leaving 7 bases between them.

This clonotype occurred many times. The rearrangement uses TRBV6-1 and TRBJ2-7; D is unclear. This CDR3 region has 12 residues. Trimming took off 3 bases at V and 4 bases at J, with 7 bases between the two ends. Germline V CDR1 and CDR2: MNHNS, SASEGT. The CDR3: CASSDGIYEQYF. CDR3 sequence (DNA): TGTGCCAGCAGTGATGGAATTTACGAGCAGTACTTC.

The chain links TRBV6-1 to TRBJ1-1; D is perhaps TRBD1 (5 bases). The CDR3 covers 14 residues. CDR1 is MNHNS and CDR2 is SASEGT in the germline V gene. Trimming stripped 8 bases from V and 0 bases from J, with 13 bases between. CDR3 bases: TGTGCCAGCGCCGAGGGGCGCGTGAACACTGAAGCTTTCTTT. It translates to CASAEGRVNTEAFF.

Only a few counts were recorded for this clonotype. The chain employs TRBV28 and TRBJ2-3; 15 bases are a match to TRBD2. The CDR3 sequence is 16 residues long. Trimming cost V 5 bases and J 5 bases; bases outside gene matches: 5. CDR1 and CDR2 (germline): MDHEN, SYDVKM. CDR3 protein: CASSQPGLAGGDTQYF. CDR3 sequence (DNA): TGTGCCAGCAGTCAGCCGGGACTAGCGGGGGGAGATACGCAGTATTTT.

This clonotype was recorded at least ten times. The chain combines TRBV12-3 or TRBV12-4 with TRBJ2-7; D possibly matches TRBD1 or TRBD2 (6 bases each). V lost 6 bases, J lost 2 bases, and 17 bases lay in between. There are 15 residues in the CDR3. CDR3 bases: TGTGCCAGCAGGGGGGCCCTCGGCGGGACCTACGAGCAGTACTTC. The encoded protein is CASRGALGGTYEQYF.

There are many counts of this clonotype. The genes are TRBV29-1 and TRBJ1-1; D is undetermined. The length of the CDR3 is 13 residues. Trimming removed 4 bases from V and 3 bases from J, with 12 bases in between. Looked up from germline, CDR1 is SQVTM and CDR2 is ANQGSEA. The DNA for the CDR3 is TGCAGCGTTGTATATGAGCGGTACACTGAAGCTTTCTTT. This sequence encodes CSVVYERYTEAFF.

This clonotype was recorded many times. The gene calls are TRBV27 and TRBJ1-2; a weak D match, TRBD1 (5 bases). The CDR3 runs to 13 residues. CDR1 and CDR2 (germline): MNHEY, SMNVEV (reference sequence). Trimming cost V 5 bases and J 5 bases, with 12 bases left between them. CDR3 protein: CASSATAQYGYTF. The CDR3 nucleotides are TGTGCCAGCAGTGCGACAGCCCAATATGGCTACACCTTC.

This clonotype was seen many times. This chain links TRBV10-3 with TRBJ1-1; D remains unclear. The length of the CDR3 is 15 residues. Germline V gene data show CDR1 as ENHRY and CDR2 as SYGVKD. V lost 2 bases and J 0 bases, leaving 10 bases between the germline ends. CDR3 region: CAISERGVLNTEAFF. DNA for the CDR3: TGTGCCATCAGTGAGCGCGGAGTTCTGAACACTGAAGCTTTCTTT.

As concerns this clonotype: A clone one base away is much larger, so this may be a read error. The chain carries TRBV2 and TRBJ2-1, with 11 bases identical to TRBD2. The CDR3 length is 16 residues. Germline V gives CDR1 SNHLY, CDR2 FYNNEI. V lost 2 bases to trimming and J lost 10 bases; unmatched junction nucleotides: 10. CDR3 loop: CASSELGLAGGGEQFF. Here the CDR3 DNA reads TGTGCCAGCAGTGAACTAGGGCTAGCGGGGGGAGGGGAGCAGTTCTTC.

Many counts were recorded for this clonotype. The V call is TRBV5-1, the J call TRBJ2-7; a weak D match, TRBD1 (6 bases). The CDR3 extends over 14 amino acids. The germline CDR1 and CDR2 sequences are SGHRS and YFSETQ. Trimming removed 5 bases from V and 1 base from J, with 13 bases in between. DNA for the CDR3: TGCGCCAGCAGAACGACACAGGGTTCCTACGAGCAGTACTTC. Amino acids: CASRTTQGSYEQYF.

This clonotype was detected ten times or more. The V and J genes are TRBV4-1 and TRBJ2-7; the D is unclear. This CDR3 is 13 amino acids long. Between the trimmed V and J ends, which lost 1 base and 3 bases, there was a span of 7 bases. Germline CDR1 and CDR2: MGHRA and YSYEKL. CDR3 residues: CASSQVRYYEQYF. The CDR3 coding sequence is TGCGCCAGCAGCCAAGTACGTTACTACGAGCAGTACTTC.

This clonotype came up many times. J is TRBJ1-3 and V is TRBV29-1; no reliable D call. CDR1 and CDR2 from the germline V gene are SQVTM and ANQGSEA. CDR3 length: 14 residues. Deletions cut 2 bases from V and 0 bases from J, with 8 bases between. DNA of the CDR3: TGCAGCGTTGAACTAGGTAGCTCTGGAAACACCATATATTTT. Translated, it gives CSVELGSSGNTIYF. Supplemented by reference TRBV29-1 and TRBJ1-3, the full variable domain reads SAVISQKPSRDICQRGTSLTIQCQVDSQVTMMFWYRQQPGQSLTLIATANQGSEATYESGFVIDKFPISRPNLTFSTLTVSNMSPEDSSIYLCSVELGSSGNTIYFGEGSWLTVV.

Points on this clonotype: A single base separates this from a much larger clone, so it may be a read error. The chain combines TRBV29-1 with TRBJ2-7; possibly TRBD1 or TRBD2 for D (5 bases each). CDR3 length: 13 residues. In germline, CDR1 is SQVTM, CDR2 ANQGSEA. Trimming stripped 8 bases from V and 4 bases from J, with 18 bases between. The CDR3 here is CSIGLGRKYEQYF. The CDR3 coding sequence is TGCAGCATCGGGCTGGGACGAAAGTACGAGCAGTACTTC.

The rearrangement uses TRBV6-1 and TRBJ1-5, with 7 bases identical to TRBD1. The length of the CDR3 is 15 residues. Per germline, CDR1 MNHNS and CDR2 SASEGT. The J segment lost 3 bases and the V segment lost 6 bases, leaving 8 bases of the junction unmatched. CDR3 bases: TGTGCCAGCAGCCCGTCCCAGGGGGACAATCAGCCCCAGCATTTT. Its protein product is CASSPSQGDNQPQHF.

This clonotype was recorded many times. The chain joins TRBV5-1 to TRBJ2-7; 9 bases align to TRBD2. The length of the CDR3 is 15 residues. The junction had 10 bases not matched to a gene; V was cut back by 3 bases and J by 6 bases. Germline V gene lookup returns CDR1 SGHRS and CDR2 YFSETQ. The chain's CDR3 is CASSWDTLAGTEQYF. The CDR3 coding sequence is TGCGCCAGCAGCTGGGACACTCTAGCGGGGACCGAGCAGTACTTC.

This clonotype was observed many times. The J gene is TRBJ2-5, the V gene TRBV20-1; 8 bases align to TRBD2. Germline V gene lookup returns CDR1 DFQATT and CDR2 SNEGSKA (reference sequence). This CDR3 region has 17 residues. J gave up 5 bases and V 4 bases, and 18 bases lay outside the gene matches. The CDR3 DNA reads TGCAGTGCTACGGAAGCGAACAGGGTTCCTAGCGGGGAGACCCAGTACTTC. Its translation: CSATEANRVPSGETQYF.

CDR3 DNA sequence: TGTGCCAGCGGTACGGCTGACAATCAGCCCCAGCATTTT. Its protein product is CASGTADNQPQHF. The chain combines TRBV12-3 or TRBV12-4 with TRBJ1-5; D ambiguous. The CDR3 extends over 13 amino acids. V dropped 8 bases and J dropped 3 bases, with 11 bases sitting between them.

This clonotype was seen ten or more times. The chain links TRBV7-9 to TRBJ1-1; weak D call: TRBD1 (6 bases). Per germline, CDR1 SEHNR and CDR2 FQNEAQ (reference sequence). The CDR3 covers 12 residues. V lost 5 bases to trimming and J lost 5 bases, with 9 bases between them. The CDR3 bases are TGTGCCAGCAGCACGGACAGAACTGAAGCTTTCTTT. Encoded protein: CASSTDRTEAFF.

A few counts support this clonotype. This sequence may be a read error, since a much larger clone differs from it by one base. V gene TRBV12-3 or TRBV12-4 combines with J gene TRBJ1-5; no firm D call. The CDR3 is 13 residues long. Trimming removed 1 base from V and 6 bases from J, with 7 bases in between. CDR3 sequence reads: CASSLGTLQPQHF. CDR3 coding DNA: TGTGCCAGCAGTTTAGGTACCCTTCAGCCCCAGCATTTT.